The clone carrying this TCR beta chain was detected only once. The sample originates from a study of Ad26.COV2.S vaccination and SARS-CoV-2 variants. Assay used: immunoSEQ multiplex PCR; TCRdb lists only in-frame clones, some missing. The profile covers 300,000 to 350,000 clones, with about nine tenths appearing a single time and around 5.5% taken by the ten largest. The treatment denotes: roughly 19 received Ad26.COV2.S at low or high dose, single or two shots; a few received placebo; per-sample allocation not given. The study sampled participants on day 63 after the first vaccine or placebo injection. The shot given was an Ad26 vector that makes Wuhan-strain SARS-CoV-2 spike. Germline values: CDR1 MNHEY, CDR2 SVGAGI. V shed 7 bases and J shed 0 bases, with 10 bases lying between them. The length of the CDR3 is 14 residues.

This TCR came from a person aged 18 to 59 who received the Ad26.COV2.S COVID-19 vaccine or a placebo. Sequenced material: peripheral blood, taken in a trial of Ad26.COV2.S vaccine versus placebo. The J gene is TRBJ1-5, the V gene TRBV6-5; D perhaps matches TRBD1 (5 bases). CDR3 nucleotide sequence: TGTGCCAGCAAGACAGATAATAGCAATCAGCCCCAGCATTTT. It codes for CASKTDNSNQPQHF.